The entry below gives a single T cell receptor (beta chain) sequence along with its context. No antigen is known for it. The data belong to a study of shared clonotypes between healthy human individuals. Study-wide points: Sample collection involved blood only; tissue repertoires are likely different.

Execution of the assay was at deep level. Authors' data handling: Junction-only sequences without quality scores were provided by ImmunoSEQ, so filtering was different. TCRdb keeps only in-frame clones here, not all; method: immunoSEQ multiplex PCR. That table gives V, J and clone size, and the DNA gave D and trimming. The profile shows around 500,000 clones, roughly 85% of them singletons. Recent vaccinations or acute infections were absent in the healthy HIV-negative adult donors. Germline values: CDR1 SGHDN, CDR2 FVKESK. CDR3 length equals 15 residues. The V gene lost 2 bases and the J gene lost 3 bases, with 11 bases spanning the gap.

Sequencing was carried out using PBMCs. This chain uses TRBV14 with TRBJ2-1, with D perhaps matching TRBD1 (5 bases). The TCR sequence derives from a woman between 40 and 55 years old in good health. Some clones in this sample may be carry-over from other donors' samples. CDR3 in DNA: TGTGCCAGCAGCCAATCCAGGGTCGGCTACAATGAGCAGTTCTTC. Translation: CASSQSRVGYNEQFF.